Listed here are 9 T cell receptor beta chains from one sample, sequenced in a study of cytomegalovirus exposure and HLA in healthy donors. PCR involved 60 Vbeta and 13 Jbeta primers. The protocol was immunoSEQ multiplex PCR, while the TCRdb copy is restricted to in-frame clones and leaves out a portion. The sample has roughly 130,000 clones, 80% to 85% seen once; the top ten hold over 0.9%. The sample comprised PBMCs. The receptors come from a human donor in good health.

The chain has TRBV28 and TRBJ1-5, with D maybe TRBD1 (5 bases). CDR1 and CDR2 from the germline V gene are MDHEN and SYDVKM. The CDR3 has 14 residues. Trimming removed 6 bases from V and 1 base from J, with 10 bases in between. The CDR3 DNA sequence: TGTGCCAGCAGACTCGGACAAAGCAATCAGCCCCAGCATTTT. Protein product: CASRLGQSNQPQHF.

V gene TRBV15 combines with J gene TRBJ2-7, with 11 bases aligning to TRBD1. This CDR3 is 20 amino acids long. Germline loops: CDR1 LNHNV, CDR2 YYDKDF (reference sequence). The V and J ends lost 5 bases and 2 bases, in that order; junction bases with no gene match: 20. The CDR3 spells CATSDGRGTGGKRGPYEQYF. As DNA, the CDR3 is TGTGCCACCAGCGATGGTCGGGGGACAGGGGGTAAACGGGGTCCCTACGAGCAGTACTTC.

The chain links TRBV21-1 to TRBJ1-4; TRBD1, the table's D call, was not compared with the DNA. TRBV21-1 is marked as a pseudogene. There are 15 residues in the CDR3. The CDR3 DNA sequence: TGTGCCAGCAGCAAAGGGCTGGCAGGGCGTGAAAAACTGTTTTTT. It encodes CASSKGLAGREKLFF.

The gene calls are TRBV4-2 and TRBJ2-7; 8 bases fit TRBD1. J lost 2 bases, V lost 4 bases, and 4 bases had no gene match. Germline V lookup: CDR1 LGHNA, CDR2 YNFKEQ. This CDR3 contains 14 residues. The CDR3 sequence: CASSLRQGTYEQYF. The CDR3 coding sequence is TGTGCCAGCAGCCTCCGACAGGGGACCTACGAGCAGTACTTC.

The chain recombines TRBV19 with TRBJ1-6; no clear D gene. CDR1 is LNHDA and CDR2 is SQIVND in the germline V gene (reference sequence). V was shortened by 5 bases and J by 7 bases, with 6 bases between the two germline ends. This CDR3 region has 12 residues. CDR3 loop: CASSYTNSPLHF. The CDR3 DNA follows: TGTGCCAGTAGTTACACCAATTCACCCCTCCACTTT.

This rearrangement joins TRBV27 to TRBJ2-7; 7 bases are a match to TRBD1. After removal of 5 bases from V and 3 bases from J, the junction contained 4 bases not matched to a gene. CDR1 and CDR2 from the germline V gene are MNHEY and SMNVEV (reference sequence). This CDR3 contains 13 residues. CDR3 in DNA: TGTGCCAGCAGTCCCGGGACAGTCTACGAGCAGTACTTC. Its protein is CASSPGTVYEQYF.

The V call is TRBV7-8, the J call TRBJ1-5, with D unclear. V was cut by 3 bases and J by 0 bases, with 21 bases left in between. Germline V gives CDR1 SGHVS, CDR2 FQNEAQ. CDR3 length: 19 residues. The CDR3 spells CASSFLGAGIKYSNQPQHF. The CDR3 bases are TGTGCCAGCAGCTTCCTTGGAGCCGGGATAAAATATAGCAATCAGCCCCAGCATTTT.

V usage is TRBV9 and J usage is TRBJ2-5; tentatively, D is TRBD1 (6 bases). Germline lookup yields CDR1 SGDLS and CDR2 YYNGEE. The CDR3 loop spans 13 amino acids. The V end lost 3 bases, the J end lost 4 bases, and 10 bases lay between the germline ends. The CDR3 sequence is CASSATGLETQYF. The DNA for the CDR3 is TGTGCCAGCAGCGCCACAGGGTTAGAGACCCAGTACTTC.

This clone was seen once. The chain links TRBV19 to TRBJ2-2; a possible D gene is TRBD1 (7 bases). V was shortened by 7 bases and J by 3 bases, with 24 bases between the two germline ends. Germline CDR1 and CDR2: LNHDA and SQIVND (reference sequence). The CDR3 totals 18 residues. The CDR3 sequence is CASTRYTRAGGHTGELFF. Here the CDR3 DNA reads TGTGCCAGTACACGCTACACCAGGGCAGGGGGGCACACCGGGGAGCTGTTTTTT.